This TCR beta chain appears in the sequencing data of a study of blood T cell repertoires in COVID-19. CDR1 and CDR2 from the germline V gene are MNHEY and SVGAGI. V gave up 0 bases and J gave up 8 bases; unmatched junction bases: 0. The CDR3 covers 12 residues. Authors' methods: Estimation of nucleated cell counts was performed using reference gene primer amplification. The method was immunoSEQ multiplex PCR; TCRdb's version includes in-frame clones alone and lacks a portion of them. That table gives V, J and clone size, and the DNA gave D and trimming. This table has about 220,000 clones, about 88% appearing once. Worth noting for this clone: The sample holds other DNA sequences that translate to the same CDR3.

In terms of age and location, participants ranged from roughly 18 to 100 years and lived in under 30 US areas. Cohort 3 recovery required two negative PCRs, clearance, or symptom resolution. The sample consisted of PBMCs or T cells enriched from blood (not recorded which). The rearrangement links TRBV6-5 to TRBJ1-1; 7 positions match TRBD1. The clonotype was recovered from a woman in her thirties who had recovered from COVID-19. For the CDR3, the DNA is TGTGCCAGCAGTTACTCGACAGGGGAAGCTTTCTTT. Translation: CASSYSTGEAFF.